One sample yielded the 15 T cell receptor beta chains listed below, sequenced in a study of cytomegalovirus exposure and HLA in healthy donors. PCR involved 60 Vbeta and 13 Jbeta primers. Data came from immunoSEQ multiplex PCR; TCRdb stores just in-frame clones and leaves some out. The sample contains roughly 100,000 clones, around 80% of which appear only once. Material for sequencing was PBMCs. The source of these receptors is a young woman in good health and CMV-seropositive.

The rearrangement uses TRBV4-1 and TRBJ2-7; 11 bases are a match to TRBD2. Losses at the gene ends were 1 base for V and 5 bases for J; bases not matched to a gene: 4. Looked up from germline, CDR1 is MGHRA and CDR2 is YSYEKL. The CDR3 has 15 amino acids. CDR3 protein: CASSQVGLAGNEQYF. CDR3 nucleotide sequence: TGCGCCAGCAGCCAAGTTGGACTAGCGGGTAACGAGCAGTACTTC.

This clone was counted once. The chain combines TRBV27 with TRBJ2-1; weak D call: TRBD2 (6 bases). The V end lost 7 bases, the J end lost 0 bases, and 22 bases lay between the germline ends. This CDR3 is 18 amino acids long. The germline gives CDR1 MNHEY, CDR2 SMNVEV (reference sequence). The CDR3 DNA sequence: TGTGCCAGCAACCCAATCCCCTGGACTATGAGCTCCTACAATGAGCAGTTCTTC. Encoded protein: CASNPIPWTMSSYNEQFF.

The chain has TRBV27 and TRBJ2-1, with TRBD2 identical over 7 bases. Germline CDR1 is MNHEY and CDR2 is SMNVEV (reference sequence). The CDR3 length is 15 residues. Trimming at V came to 5 bases and at J to 6 bases, leaving 10 bases not matched to a gene. CDR3: CASSLGLGLLNEQFF. For the CDR3, the DNA is TGTGCCAGCAGTCTCGGACTAGGCCTTCTCAATGAGCAGTTCTTC.

The genes are TRBV18 and TRBJ2-7, with 9 bases that match TRBD1. CDR3 length: 17 residues. The germline CDR1 and CDR2 sequences are KGHSH and LQKENI. V gave up 0 bases and J gave up 0 bases; unmatched junction bases: 6. The CDR3 sequence: CASSPPSGQGTSYEQYF. CDR3 DNA: TGTGCCAGCTCACCACCTAGCGGACAGGGGACCTCCTACGAGCAGTACTTC.

The CDR3: CASSLVADYEQYF. The DNA of the CDR3 is TGCGCCAGCAGCTTGGTGGCGGACTACGAGCAGTACTTC. V and J are TRBV5-1 and TRBJ2-7; D remains unclear. Germline values: CDR1 SGHRS, CDR2 YFSETQ. The CDR3 has 13 residues. The V and J ends lost 0 bases and 3 bases respectively, with 7 bases between them.

V usage is TRBV6-6 and J usage is TRBJ2-7, with D possibly TRBD1 on 5 matching bases. The CDR3 extends over 15 amino acids. The germline V gene has CDR1 MNHNY and CDR2 SVGAGI (reference sequence). The V end lost 2 bases, the J end lost 0 bases, and 11 bases lay between the germline ends. The CDR3 DNA sequence: TGTGCCAGCAGTTACAGTCAGGGATCCTCCTACGAGCAGTACTTC. It encodes CASSYSQGSSYEQYF.

The V gene is TRBV2, the J gene TRBJ1-2; 9 nucleotides line up with TRBD1. Trimming cost V 6 bases and J 8 bases; bases outside gene matches: 7. Germline-derived CDR1 and CDR2 are SNHLY and FYNNEI. The CDR3 length is 13 residues. The DNA for the CDR3 is TGTGCCAGCAGACCGGGACAGGGTAAAGGCTACACCTTC. Its translation is CASRPGQGKGYTF.

This clone was counted between two and nine times. The V gene is TRBV5-1, the J gene TRBJ2-7; TRBD2 matches 10 bases. Germline V gene sequence: CDR1 SGHRS, CDR2 YFSETQ. This CDR3 contains 16 residues. V dropped 0 bases and J dropped 3; count of bases not matched to a gene: 6. This CDR3 reads CASSLAPSGGYYEQYF. The CDR3 DNA is TGCGCCAGCAGCTTGGCCCCTAGCGGGGGTTACTACGAGCAGTACTTC.

The chain uses TRBV2 and TRBJ1-1; D remains unclear. The CDR3 runs 12 residues. V was shortened by 2 bases and J by 8 bases, with 9 bases between the two germline ends. Germline CDR1 and CDR2: SNHLY and FYNNEI. CDR3 coding DNA: TGTGCCAGCAGTGAACAGGCCCAGGAAGCTTTCTTT. It translates to CASSEQAQEAFF.

V and J are TRBV28 and TRBJ2-3; 7 bases are a match to TRBD2. The CDR3 loop spans 15 amino acids. The ends lost 4 bases at V and 0 bases at J; junction bases unmatched: 4. CDR1 and CDR2 from the germline V gene are MDHEN and SYDVKM. CDR3 protein: CASSSVRESTDTQYF. The CDR3 region has the DNA TGTGCCAGCAGTTCGGTGCGGGAGAGCACAGATACGCAGTATTTT.

The rearrangement links TRBV28 to TRBJ1-2; D might be TRBD1 (6 bases). Germline V lookup: CDR1 MDHEN, CDR2 SYDVKM. The CDR3 is 13 amino acids. V lost 4 bases and J 4 bases, leaving 10 bases between the germline ends. This CDR3 reads CASSSGQLYGYTF. The CDR3 DNA is TGTGCCAGCAGTTCGGGACAACTCTATGGCTACACCTTC.

V usage is TRBV5-1 and J usage is TRBJ2-5; 8 bases agree with TRBD2. CDR1 is SGHRS, CDR2 YFSETQ, per germline. J lost 3 bases, V lost 4 bases, and 5 bases had no gene match. The CDR3 covers 14 residues. As DNA, the CDR3 is TGCGCCAGCAGCGCGACTAGCGACAAAGAGACCCAGTACTTC. Translation: CASSATSDKETQYF.

This chain uses TRBV6-4 with TRBJ2-5; 16 bases are a match to TRBD2. The CDR3 is 18 residues long. The germline CDR1 and CDR2 sequences are MRHNA and SNTAGT. The junction had 10 bases not matched to a gene; V was cut back by 4 bases and J by 5 bases. The CDR3 is CASSAGGGLAGGRETQYF. For the CDR3, the DNA is TGTGCCAGCAGTGCCGGGGGGGGACTAGCGGGAGGGCGGGAGACCCAGTACTTC.

This clone showed up just a few times. This sequence joins TRBV5-1 and TRBJ2-7, with TRBD2 matching 14 bases. V lost 4 bases and J lost 6; bases outside the gene matches: 12. The CDR3 length is 17 residues. Germline loops: CDR1 SGHRS, CDR2 YFSETQ. CDR3 region: CASSPGLAGVERGEQYF. CDR3 DNA: TGCGCCAGCAGCCCGGGACTAGCGGGAGTAGAACGGGGCGAGCAGTACTTC.

The V call is TRBV28, the J call TRBJ2-7; 10 positions match TRBD2. V dropped 7 bases and J dropped 6; count of bases not matched to a gene: 9. The germline V gene has CDR1 MDHEN and CDR2 SYDVKM. This CDR3 contains 14 residues. CDR3 amino acids: CASKTGTSVGEQYF. The DNA for the CDR3 is TGTGCCAGCAAAACCGGGACTAGCGTAGGCGAGCAGTACTTC.